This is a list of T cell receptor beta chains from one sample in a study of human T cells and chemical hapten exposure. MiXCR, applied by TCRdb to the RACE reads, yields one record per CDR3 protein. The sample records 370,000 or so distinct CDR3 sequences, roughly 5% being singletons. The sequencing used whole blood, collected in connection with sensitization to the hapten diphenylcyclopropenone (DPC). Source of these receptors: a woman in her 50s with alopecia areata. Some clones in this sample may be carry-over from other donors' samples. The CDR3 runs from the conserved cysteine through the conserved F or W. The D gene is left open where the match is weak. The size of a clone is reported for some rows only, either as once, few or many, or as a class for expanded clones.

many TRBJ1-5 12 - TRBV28 CAITGNNQPQHF TGTGCCATCACAGGAAACAATCAGCCCCAGCATTTT
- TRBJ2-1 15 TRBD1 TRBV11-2 CASSPRDRGVNEQFF TGTGCCAGCAGCCCCCGGGACAGGGGCGTCAATGAGCAGTTCTTC
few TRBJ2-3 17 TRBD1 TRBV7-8 CASSLTRDRGVTDTQYF TGTGCCAGCAGCTTAACCCGGGACAGGGGGGTGACAGATACGCAGTATTTT
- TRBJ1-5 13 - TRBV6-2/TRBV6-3 CASSYPGVQPQHF TGTGCCAGCAGTTACCCGGGAGTCCAGCCCCAGCATTTT
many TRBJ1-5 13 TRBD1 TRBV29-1 CSVGRGLGQPQHF TGCAGCGTTGGCAGGGGGCTGGGACAGCCCCAGCATTTT
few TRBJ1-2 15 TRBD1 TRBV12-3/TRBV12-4 CASSSSQGETYGYTF TGTGCCAGCAGTTCCTCTCAGGGGGAAACCTATGGCTACACCTTC
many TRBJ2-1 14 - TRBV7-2 CASSLEFGHNEQFF TGTGCCAGCAGCTTAGAATTCGGTCACAATGAGCAGTTCTTC
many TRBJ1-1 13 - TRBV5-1 CASRGPQATEAFF TGCGCCAGCAGAGGGCCACAGGCCACTGAAGCTTTCTTT
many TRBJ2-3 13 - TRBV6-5 CASSYSSTDTQYF TGTGCCAGCAGTTACTCTAGCACAGATACGCAGTATTTT
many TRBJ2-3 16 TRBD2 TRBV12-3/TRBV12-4 CASSLGASGRTDTQYF TGTGCCAGCAGTTTAGGGGCTAGCGGACGCACAGATACGCAGTATTTT
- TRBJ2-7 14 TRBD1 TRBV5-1 CASSIRQGMYEQYF TGCGCCAGCAGCATAAGACAGGGGATGTACGAGCAGTACTTC
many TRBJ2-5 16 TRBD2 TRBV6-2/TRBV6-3 CASSYGLAGTQETQYF TGTGCCAGCAGTTACGGACTAGCGGGAACCCAAGAGACCCAGTACTTC
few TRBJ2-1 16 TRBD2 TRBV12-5 CASGPGGGGLYNEQFF TGTGCTAGTGGTCCGGGAGGGGGAGGGCTTTACAATGAGCAGTTCTTC
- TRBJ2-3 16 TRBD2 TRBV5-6 CASSLVREGPADTQYF TGTGCCAGCAGCTTGGTGCGGGAGGGCCCTGCAGATACGCAGTATTTT